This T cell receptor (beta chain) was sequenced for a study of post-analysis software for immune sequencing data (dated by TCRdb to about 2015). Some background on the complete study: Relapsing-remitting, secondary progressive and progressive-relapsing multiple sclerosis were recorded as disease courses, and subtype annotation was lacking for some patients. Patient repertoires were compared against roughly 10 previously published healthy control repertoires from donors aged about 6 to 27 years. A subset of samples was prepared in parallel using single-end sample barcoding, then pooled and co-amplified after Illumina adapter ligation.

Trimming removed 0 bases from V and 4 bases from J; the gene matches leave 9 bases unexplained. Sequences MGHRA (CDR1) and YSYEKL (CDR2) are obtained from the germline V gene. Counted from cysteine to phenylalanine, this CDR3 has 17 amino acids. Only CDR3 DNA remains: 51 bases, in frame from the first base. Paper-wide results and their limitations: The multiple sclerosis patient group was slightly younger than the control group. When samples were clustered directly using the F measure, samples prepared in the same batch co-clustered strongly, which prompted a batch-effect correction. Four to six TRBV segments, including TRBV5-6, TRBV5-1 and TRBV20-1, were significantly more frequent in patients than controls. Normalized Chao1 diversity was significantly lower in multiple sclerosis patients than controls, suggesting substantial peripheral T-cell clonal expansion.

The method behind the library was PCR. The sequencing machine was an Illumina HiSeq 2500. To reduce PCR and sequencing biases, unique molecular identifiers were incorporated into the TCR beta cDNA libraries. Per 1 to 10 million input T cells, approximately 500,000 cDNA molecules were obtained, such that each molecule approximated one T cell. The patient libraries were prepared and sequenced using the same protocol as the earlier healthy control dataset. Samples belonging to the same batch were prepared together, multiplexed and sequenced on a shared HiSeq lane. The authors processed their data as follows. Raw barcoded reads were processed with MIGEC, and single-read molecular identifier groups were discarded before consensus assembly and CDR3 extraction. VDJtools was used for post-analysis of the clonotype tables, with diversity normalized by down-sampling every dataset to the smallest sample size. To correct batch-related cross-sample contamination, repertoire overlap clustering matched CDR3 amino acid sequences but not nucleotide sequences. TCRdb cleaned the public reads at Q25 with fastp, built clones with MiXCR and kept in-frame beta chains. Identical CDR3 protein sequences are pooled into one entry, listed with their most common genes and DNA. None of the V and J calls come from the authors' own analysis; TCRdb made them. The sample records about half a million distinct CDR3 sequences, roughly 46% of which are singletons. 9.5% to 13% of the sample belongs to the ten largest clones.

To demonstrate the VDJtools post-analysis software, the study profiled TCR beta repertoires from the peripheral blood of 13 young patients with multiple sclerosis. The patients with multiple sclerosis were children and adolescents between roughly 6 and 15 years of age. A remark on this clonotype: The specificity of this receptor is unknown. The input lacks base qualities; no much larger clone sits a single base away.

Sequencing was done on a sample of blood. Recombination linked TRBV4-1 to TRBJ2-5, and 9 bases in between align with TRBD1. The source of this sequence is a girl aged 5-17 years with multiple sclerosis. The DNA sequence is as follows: TGCGCCAGCAGCCAAGACAACAGGGGGCGCGTGCGAGAGACCCAGTACTTC. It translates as CASSQDNRGRVRETQYF.